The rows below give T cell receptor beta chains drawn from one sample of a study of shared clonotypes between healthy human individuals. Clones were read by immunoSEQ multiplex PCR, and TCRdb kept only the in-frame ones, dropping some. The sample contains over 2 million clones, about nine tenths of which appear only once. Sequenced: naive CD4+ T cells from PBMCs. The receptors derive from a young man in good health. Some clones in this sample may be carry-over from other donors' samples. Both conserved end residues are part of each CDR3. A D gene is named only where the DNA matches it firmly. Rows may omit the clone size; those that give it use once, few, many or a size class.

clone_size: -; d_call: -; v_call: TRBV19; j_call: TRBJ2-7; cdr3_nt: TGTGCCAGTAGTATCGCAGGGGCCTACGGCTACGAGCAGTACTTC; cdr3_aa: CASSIAGAYGYEQYF
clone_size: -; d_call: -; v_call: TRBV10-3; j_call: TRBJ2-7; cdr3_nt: TGTGCCATCAGTGAATCCACTCCTCACGAGCAGTACTTC; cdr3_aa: CAISESTPHEQYF
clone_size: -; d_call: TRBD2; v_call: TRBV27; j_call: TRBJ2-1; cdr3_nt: TGTGCCAGCAGTTTATACCTAGCGGGCGTCGATGAGCAGTTCTTC; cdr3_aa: CASSLYLAGVDEQFF
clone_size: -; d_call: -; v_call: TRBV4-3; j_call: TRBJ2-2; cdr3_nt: TGCGCCAGCAGCCAGCACGGCACGGGTACGGAGACCGGGGAGCTGTTTTTT; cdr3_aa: CASSQHGTGTETGELFF
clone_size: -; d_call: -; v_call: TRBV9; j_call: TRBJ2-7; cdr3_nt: TGTGCCAGCAGCTTGGGGACTGGGTATTACGAGCAGTACTTC; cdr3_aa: CASSLGTGYYEQYF
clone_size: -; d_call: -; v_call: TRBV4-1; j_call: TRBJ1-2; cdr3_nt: TGCGCCAGCAGCCAAGATGCGACCGGGGTTAGGGACTATGGCTACACCTTC; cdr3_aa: CASSQDATGVRDYGYTF
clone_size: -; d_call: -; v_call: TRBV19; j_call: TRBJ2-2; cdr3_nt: TGTGCCAGTAGGGCACACACGAACACCGGGGAGCTGTTTTTT; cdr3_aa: CASRAHTNTGELFF
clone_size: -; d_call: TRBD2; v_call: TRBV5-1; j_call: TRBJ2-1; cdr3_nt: TGCGCCAGCAGCGTAGTACCGGGACTAGCGGGGAGCTCCTACAATGAGCAGTTCTTC; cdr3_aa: CASSVVPGLAGSSYNEQFF
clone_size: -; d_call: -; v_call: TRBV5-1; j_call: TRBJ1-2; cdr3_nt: TGCGCCAGCAGCTTCCAGGGTAACGCGGGCTACACCTTC; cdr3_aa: CASSFQGNAGYTF
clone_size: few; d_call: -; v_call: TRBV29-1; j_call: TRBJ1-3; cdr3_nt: TGCAGCGTTGATGGACTCTCTGGAAACACCATATATTTT; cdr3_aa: CSVDGLSGNTIYF
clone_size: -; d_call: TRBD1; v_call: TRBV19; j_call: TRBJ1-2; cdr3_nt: TGTGCCAGTGGGGACAGGGGGTACTATGGCTACACCTTC; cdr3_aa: CASGDRGYYGYTF
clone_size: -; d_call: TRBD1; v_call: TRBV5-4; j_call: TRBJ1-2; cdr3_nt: TGTGCCAGCAGCATCCCGGGACAGGGACCCTACACCTTC; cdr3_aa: CASSIPGQGPYTF
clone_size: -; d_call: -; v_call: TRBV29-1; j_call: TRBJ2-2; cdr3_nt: TGCAGCGTTGGACAGAAGTTCACCGGGGAGCTGTTTTTT; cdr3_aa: CSVGQKFTGELFF
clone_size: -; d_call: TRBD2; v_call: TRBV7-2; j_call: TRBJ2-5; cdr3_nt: TGTGCCAGCAGCTTGAGGACTAGCGGCCAAGAGACCCAGTACTTC; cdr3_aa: CASSLRTSGQETQYF
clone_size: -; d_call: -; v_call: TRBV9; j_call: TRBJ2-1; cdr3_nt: TGTGCCAGCAGCGTAGGAGGGCGGGGAATCGGATCCTACAATGAGCAGTTCTTC; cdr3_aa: CASSVGGRGIGSYNEQFF
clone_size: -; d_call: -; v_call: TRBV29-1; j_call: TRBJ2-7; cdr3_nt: TGCAGCGTTGTGGTGCGGGTGGACGAGCAGTACTTC; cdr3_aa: CSVVVRVDEQYF
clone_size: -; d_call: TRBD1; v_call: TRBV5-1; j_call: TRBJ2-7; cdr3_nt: TGCGCCAGCAGCTTGTCGACAGGGCCCCACTACGAGCAGTACTTC; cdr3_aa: CASSLSTGPHYEQYF
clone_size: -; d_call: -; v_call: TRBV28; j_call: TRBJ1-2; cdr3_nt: TGTGCCAGCAGTTTTGGGGAGCCCGCTAACTATGGCTACACCTTC; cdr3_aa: CASSFGEPANYGYTF
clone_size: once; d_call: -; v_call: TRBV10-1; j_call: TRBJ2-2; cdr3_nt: TGCGCCAGCAGCGCGGACCCCACAGGCCGGGAGCTGTTTTTT; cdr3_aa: CASSADPTGRELFF
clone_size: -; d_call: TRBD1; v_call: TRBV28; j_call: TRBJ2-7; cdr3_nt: TGTGCCAGCAGTTTAATACAGGGGGCCGTCGAGCAGTACTTC; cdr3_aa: CASSLIQGAVEQYF
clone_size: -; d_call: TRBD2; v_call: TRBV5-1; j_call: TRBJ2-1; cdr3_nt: TGCGCCAGCAGCACGGGACTAATAAGCTCCTACAATGAGCAGTTCTTC; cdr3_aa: CASSTGLISSYNEQFF
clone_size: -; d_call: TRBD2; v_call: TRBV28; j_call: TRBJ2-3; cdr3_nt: TGTGCCAGCAGCTCGCGAAGGGGGGAGCGGGAGGGACGCACAGATACGCAGTATTTT; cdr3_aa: CASSSRRGEREGRTDTQYF
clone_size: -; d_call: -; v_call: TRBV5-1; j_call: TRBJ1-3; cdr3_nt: TGCGCCAGCAGCTTACCCTCAGGGTCTGGAAACACCATATATTTT; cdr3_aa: CASSLPSGSGNTIYF
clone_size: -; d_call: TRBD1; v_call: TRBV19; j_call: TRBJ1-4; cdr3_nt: TGTGCCAGTAGTCCTTTGGACAGGGGGAATGAAAAACTGTTTTTT; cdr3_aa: CASSPLDRGNEKLFF
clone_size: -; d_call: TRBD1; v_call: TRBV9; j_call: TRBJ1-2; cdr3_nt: TGTGCCAGCAGCTACTCCCCAAGACAGGGGCCATCCTATGGCTACACCTTC; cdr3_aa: CASSYSPRQGPSYGYTF